A selection of T cell receptor beta chains follows, all from one sample in a study of CD8 T cells in ankylosing spondylitis. TCRdb reprocessed the 5' RACE reads with MiXCR, giving one entry per CDR3 protein. This table holds 750,000 to 850,000 distinct CDR3 sequences, about 10% found once. What was sequenced was blood, either unsorted or a sorted T cell fraction (not recorded which). Source of these receptors: a male donor with ankylosing spondylitis. The CDR3 runs from the conserved cysteine through the conserved F or W. A D gene is named only where the DNA matches it firmly. Clone size appears in some rows only: once, few, many, or a class for an expanded clone.

cdr3_nt cdr3_aa clone_size d_call j_call v_call
TGTGCCAGCAGCCGCCGGGGACGAACGAACCCGAACACTGAAGCTTTCTTT CASSRRGRTNPNTEAFF few - TRBJ1-1 TRBV5-6
TGTGCCAGCAGCTTAGACTTAAGTAACACTGAAGCTTTCTTT CASSLDLSNTEAFF - - TRBJ1-1 TRBV11-2
TGTGCCAGCACTATCTCGGGGGGCACGCAGTATTTT CASTISGGTQYF many - TRBJ2-3 TRBV6-6
TGTGCCAGTAGTATTTCTAGCGGTTCTACCTACGAGCAGTACTTC CASSISSGSTYEQYF - TRBD2 TRBJ2-7 TRBV19
TGTGCCAGCAGACCCGGGACAGGGGCCCGAGCCAAGTATTTT CASRPGTGARAKYF - TRBD1 TRBJ2-3 TRBV28
TGTGCCAGTAGTATACAGGGGGCTCGTGAAAAACTGTTTTTT CASSIQGAREKLFF few TRBD1 TRBJ1-4 TRBV19
TGTGCCAGCGGGACAGATGGGGAGCAGTACTTC CASGTDGEQYF many TRBD1 TRBJ2-7 TRBV2
TGTGCCAGCAGCCCCGGACTAGCTCTATACAATGAGCAGTCCTTC CASSPGLALYNEQSF once TRBD2 TRBJ2-1 TRBV11-3
TGTGCCAGCAGCCCCAGATTGTCCTTCGATACGCAGTATTTT CASSPRLSFDTQYF - - TRBJ2-3 TRBV9
TGTGCCAGCAGCTTGATCGGGACAGGGGGCTTTAAGAACACTGAAGCTTTCTTT CASSLIGTGGFKNTEAFF - TRBD1 TRBJ1-1 TRBV5-5
TGTGCCAGCAGTTACTCCCGGACAGGGCTCTTGGGCTACACCTTC CASSYSRTGLLGYTF - TRBD1 TRBJ1-2 TRBV6-5
TGTGCCAGCAGGGGGGGGCTTAACTATGGCTACACCTTC CASRGGLNYGYTF few - TRBJ1-2 TRBV7-2
TGCAGTGCTAGTTCGGTGGGCGGCTTTAGCTCCTACAATGAGCAGTTCTTC CSASSVGGFSSYNEQFF - - TRBJ2-1 TRBV20-1
TGTGCCAGCAGTTTCCACGGGACTGAAGCTTTCTTT CASSFHGTEAFF - - TRBJ1-1 TRBV28
TGTGCCAGCAGCCAAGATTTGCGCCGCAACACTGAAGCTTTCTTT CASSQDLRRNTEAFF few - TRBJ1-1 TRBV4-2
TGTGCCAGCAGCCGTGTCATGCGGGACAAGAACTATGGCTACACCTTC CASSRVMRDKNYGYTF many - TRBJ1-2 TRBV6-1
TGCAGTGCTTCCACGTCGTCTAACTATGGCTACACCTTC CSASTSSNYGYTF - - TRBJ1-2 TRBV20-1
TGTGCCAGCAGCTCCATGGGACTAGCGGGAGAGGACGAGCAGTACTTC CASSSMGLAGEDEQYF - TRBD2 TRBJ2-7 TRBV7-9